This T cell receptor beta chain is drawn from a study of T-cell memory formation after mild COVID-19. TCRdb re-derived calls from the 5' RACE reads in MiXCR, one entry per CDR3 protein. The table shows about 130,000 distinct CDR3 sequences, with about 16% occurring only once. This clonotype was counted a few times. Trimming shortened V by 0 bases and J by 7 bases, and 15 bases separated the two germline ends. This CDR3 is built from 14 residues. From germline, CDR1 is GTSNPN and CDR2 SVGIG (reference sequence). Specimen: PBMCs or a T cell subset sorted from them (not recorded which). The clonotype comes from an adult woman who had mild COVID-19 (a few samples of this study predate the infection). Cell type and time point are not known. This chain uses TRBV30 with TRBJ1-2; a possible D gene is TRBD1 (5 bases). As DNA, the CDR3 is TGTGCCTGGAGTGTAAGCAGGGCTAGTGGTGGCTACACCTTC. Protein: CAWSVSRASGGYTF.